A selection of T cell receptor beta chains follows, all from one sample in a study of response to subunit inactivated influenza vaccine. TCRdb analysed the RT-PCR reads with MiXCR anew, one entry per CDR3 protein. This table holds over 650,000 distinct CDR3 sequences, around a sixth found once. The sequenced sample was PBMCs from blood, obtained about 5 days after vaccination. Source of these receptors: a man in his fifties who received an inactivated influenza vaccine. Each CDR3 is given with its conserved first and last residue. D genes are given only for firm matches. Clone size is not always given. Where it is, it says once, few, many or a class for expanded clones.

NA,TRBV7-9,NA,TRBJ2-2,TGTGCCAGCAGTCCCCAGACAACCGGGGAGCTGTTTTTT,CASSPQTTGELFF
NA,TRBV12-3/TRBV12-4,few,TRBJ2-5,TGTGCCAGCACCCGGGACGTAGAAGAGACCCAGTACTTC,CASTRDVEETQYF
TRBD1,TRBV5-1,many,TRBJ1-3,TGCGCCAGCAGCCAATCGGGGACAGTAGACACCATATATTTT,CASSQSGTVDTIYF
NA,TRBV7-2,NA,TRBJ2-7,TGTGCCAGCAGTTACGGGGTTCAGTACGAGCAGTACTTC,CASSYGVQYEQYF
NA,TRBV12-3/TRBV12-4,few,TRBJ2-3,TGTGCCAGCAGTTTCGCGCCAGATACGCAGTATTTT,CASSFAPDTQYF
NA,TRBV14,few,TRBJ2-2,TGTGCCAGCAGCAGAGGGCTCACCGGGGAGCTGTTTTTT,CASSRGLTGELFF
NA,TRBV20-1,few,TRBJ2-2,TGCAGTGCTAGCACCTGGACCCGTAACACCGGGGAGCTGTTTTTT,CSASTWTRNTGELFF
NA,TRBV6-2/TRBV6-3,NA,TRBJ2-4,TGTGCCAGCAGTCCCTTGGGTAGCCCATTTAAAAACATTCAGTACTTC,CASSPLGSPFKNIQYF
TRBD1,TRBV15,few,TRBJ2-1,TGTGCCACCAGCAGAGAAGGGACAGGGTACAATGAGCAGTTCTTC,CATSREGTGYNEQFF
TRBD2,TRBV20-1,few,TRBJ2-1,TGCAGTGCTAGGACTAGCGGGAGGGCCTACAATGAGCAGTTCTTC,CSARTSGRAYNEQFF
TRBD2,TRBV29-1,NA,TRBJ2-5,TGCAGCGTTGAAGATGTCGCAGCGGGGGCCCCATGGACCCAGTACTTC,CSVEDVAAGAPWTQYF
NA,TRBV20-1,few,TRBJ2-3,TGCAGTGCGATACAGGAGACAGATACGCAGTATTTT,CSAIQETDTQYF
NA,TRBV18,few,TRBJ2-7,TGTGCCAGCTCACCGGCAGGGGTGGGATACGAGCAGTACTTC,CASSPAGVGYEQYF
TRBD2,TRBV2,NA,TRBJ2-5,TGTGCCAGCCTCCAACAGGGCGGGGGGGAGACCCAGTACTTC,CASLQQGGGETQYF
TRBD1,TRBV20-1,few,TRBJ2-5,TGCAGTGCTAGCTGGGACAGACCCCAAGAGACCCAGTACTTC,CSASWDRPQETQYF
TRBD1,TRBV11-2,many,TRBJ2-7,TGTGCCAGCAGCTCAGGGACAGGGCTTACCTACGAGCAGTACTTC,CASSSGTGLTYEQYF
TRBD2,TRBV10-3,NA,TRBJ2-5,TGTGCCATCAGTGAGATGAGAGGGACTAGCGGGTCCCAAGAGACCCAGTACTTC,CAISEMRGTSGSQETQYF
NA,TRBV6-1,many,TRBJ1-2,TGTGCCAGCAGCGAGGGATCCTATGGCTACACCTTC,CASSEGSYGYTF
NA,TRBV21-1,many,TRBJ2-1,TGTGCCAGCAGATGGACTAGCGGGAGTGTGTACAATGAGCAGTTCTTC,CASRWTSGSVYNEQFF
NA,TRBV18,many,TRBJ1-2,TGTGCCAGCTCACCACAGGGGATTAACTATGGCTACACCTTC,CASSPQGINYGYTF
TRBD1,TRBV20-1,few,TRBJ2-5,TGCAGTGCTAGGTCGACAGGGGTTAGGGAGACCCAGTACTTC,CSARSTGVRETQYF
NA,TRBV7-2,few,TRBJ2-5,TGTGCCAGCAGCCCCGAGAAGACCCAGTACTTC,CASSPEKTQYF
TRBD2,TRBV7-8,NA,TRBJ2-1,TGTGCCAGCAGGCAGGGACTAGCGGGGGACTCCTACAATGAGCAGTTCTTC,CASRQGLAGDSYNEQFF
NA,TRBV4-2,few,TRBJ1-3,TGTGCCAGCAGCCAAGATAGAAACACCATATATTTT,CASSQDRNTIYF
NA,TRBV9,few,TRBJ1-5,TGTGCCAGCAGCGTAGAGCCGGCTAGCAATCAGCCCCAGCATTTT,CASSVEPASNQPQHF
NA,TRBV12-3/TRBV12-4,few,TRBJ1-2,TGTGCCAGCAGTTTCACTAGCTATGGCTACACCTTC,CASSFTSYGYTF
NA,TRBV6-2/TRBV6-3,few,TRBJ1-5,TGTGCCAGCAGTTACCGTAGCAATCAGCCCCAGCATTTT,CASSYRSNQPQHF
TRBD1,TRBV27,few,TRBJ2-1,TGTGCCAGCAGTTTAGAGACAGGGACCTACAATGAGCAGTTCTTC,CASSLETGTYNEQFF
NA,TRBV29-1,many,TRBJ2-7,TGCAGCGTGGACCGGGACGGGGGTTCCTACGAGCAGTACTTC,CSVDRDGGSYEQYF
TRBD2,TRBV20-1,NA,TRBJ2-1,TGCAGTGCTAGAGATGTCACAGGGCTAGCGGGAGGGCTGTTCCCCTACAATGAGCAGTTCTTC,CSARDVTGLAGGLFPYNEQFF
NA,TRBV5-1,many,TRBJ2-3,TGCGCCAGCAGCTTGGATGGTCATCGGGGGCCAGATACGCAGTATTTT,CASSLDGHRGPDTQYF
TRBD1,TRBV12-3/TRBV12-4,few,TRBJ2-7,TGTGCCAGCAGGCCGGGGACAGGGGACGAGCAGTACTTC,CASRPGTGDEQYF
TRBD1,TRBV6-5,few,TRBJ1-1,TGTGCCAGCACTCCGGGACAGGGAGAAGCTTTCTTT,CASTPGQGEAFF
NA,TRBV7-9,NA,TRBJ2-1,TGTGCCGCGGGGCGGTACTCCTACAATGAGCAGTTCTTC,CAAGRYSYNEQFF
NA,TRBV5-1,few,TRBJ2-2,TGCGCCAGCAGGAAGGCAGGGGACACCGGGGAGCTGTTTTTT,CASRKAGDTGELFF
TRBD1,TRBV25-1,few,TRBJ2-3,TGTGCCAGCAGTGAGGGGACAGGAGGAGCAGATACGCAGTATTTT,CASSEGTGGADTQYF
NA,TRBV7-2,many,TRBJ1-1,TGTGCCAGCAGCTTAGTGGCCTGGGGCACTGAAGCTTTCTTT,CASSLVAWGTEAFF
NA,TRBV7-9,few,TRBJ1-2,TGTGCCAGCAGCTTAGCGGTCAAAAACTATGGCTACACCTTC,CASSLAVKNYGYTF
TRBD1,TRBV3-1,NA,TRBJ1-6,TGTGCCAGCAGCCACGGGGCACAGGGGAATTCACCCCTCCACTTT,CASSHGAQGNSPLHF
NA,TRBV10-3,many,TRBJ2-5,TGTGCCATCAGTGAGTCGTTGGGCGCCTACCAAGAGACCCAGTACTTC,CAISESLGAYQETQYF
NA,TRBV12-3/TRBV12-4,NA,TRBJ1-1,TGTGCCAGCAGGGGGGGACGGAACACTGAAGCTTTCTTT,CASRGGRNTEAFF
TRBD2,TRBV29-1,many,TRBJ2-3,TGCAGCGTTAAGCGGGGGGATACAGATACGCAGTATTTT,CSVKRGDTDTQYF
NA,TRBV29-1,few,TRBJ2-3,TGCAGCGCCGGGCTGGACACAGATACGCAGTATTTT,CSAGLDTDTQYF
TRBD2,TRBV5-8,NA,TRBJ2-3,TGTGCCAGCAGCGGGGGACTACTCTACACAGATGCGCAGTATTTT,CASSGGLLYTDAQYF